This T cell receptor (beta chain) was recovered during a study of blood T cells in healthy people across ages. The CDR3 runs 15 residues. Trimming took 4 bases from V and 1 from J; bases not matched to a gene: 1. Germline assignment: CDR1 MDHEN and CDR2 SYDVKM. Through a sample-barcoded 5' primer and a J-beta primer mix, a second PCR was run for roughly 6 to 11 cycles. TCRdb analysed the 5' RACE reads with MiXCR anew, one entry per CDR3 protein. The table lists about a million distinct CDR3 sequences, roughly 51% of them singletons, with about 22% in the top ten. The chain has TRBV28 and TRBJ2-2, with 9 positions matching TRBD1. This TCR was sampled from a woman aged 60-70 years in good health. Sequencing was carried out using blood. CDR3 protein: CASSWDRENTGELFF. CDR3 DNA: TGTGCCAGCAGTTGGGACAGGGAGAACACCGGGGAGCTGTTTTTT.